The 2 T cell receptor delta chains reported below all come from one sample, sequenced in a study of Vδ1+ human thymocytes. The study, taken as a whole, reports: Highly polyclonal TRG and TRD repertoires with Gaussian CDR3 length distributions appeared in thymus.

What these receptors recognize is not known. Sequences come from RNA converted to cDNA by reverse transcription. Multiplex PCR used pooled V-gene forward primers and a constant-region reverse primer to amplify CDR3s. TCRdb reanalyzed the multiplex PCR reads using CATT. The sample includes about 25,000 delta-chain clones, roughly 6.7% of them seen just once. Material for sequencing was Vdelta1+ gamma-delta thymocytes from the thymus. Subset described: FACS-sorted CD3+ TCRalphabeta- TCRVdelta1+ TCRVdelta2- thymocytes. Receptors originate from a girl under two years old who had congenital heart surgery.

This clone came up a few times. The V call is TRDV1, the J call TRDJ1, with 9 bases lining up with TRDD3. With V trimmed by 3 bases and J by 4 bases, 15 bases remained unmatched. The length of the CDR3 is 18 residues. CDR1 is TSWWSYY and CDR2 is QGS in the germline V gene. The CDR3 protein is CALGEHGGYPWEGDKLIF. The CDR3 DNA sequence: TGTGCTCTTGGGGAGCACGGGGGATACCCCTGGGAGGGCGATAAACTCATCTTT.

This clone was detected only a few times. The J gene is TRDJ1, the V gene TRDV1; tentatively, D is TRDD2 (6 bases). This CDR3 spans 21 amino acids. Trimming left V 2 bases short and J 4 bases short, with 32 bases between. Per the germline V gene, CDR1 is TSWWSYY and CDR2 is QGS. The CDR3 DNA reads as TGTGCTCTTGGGGAAAAAGGACTCCCCACTCCTCGCCTTCCCAGAAACGATAAACTCATCTTT. It encodes CALGEKGLPTPRLPRNDKLIF.